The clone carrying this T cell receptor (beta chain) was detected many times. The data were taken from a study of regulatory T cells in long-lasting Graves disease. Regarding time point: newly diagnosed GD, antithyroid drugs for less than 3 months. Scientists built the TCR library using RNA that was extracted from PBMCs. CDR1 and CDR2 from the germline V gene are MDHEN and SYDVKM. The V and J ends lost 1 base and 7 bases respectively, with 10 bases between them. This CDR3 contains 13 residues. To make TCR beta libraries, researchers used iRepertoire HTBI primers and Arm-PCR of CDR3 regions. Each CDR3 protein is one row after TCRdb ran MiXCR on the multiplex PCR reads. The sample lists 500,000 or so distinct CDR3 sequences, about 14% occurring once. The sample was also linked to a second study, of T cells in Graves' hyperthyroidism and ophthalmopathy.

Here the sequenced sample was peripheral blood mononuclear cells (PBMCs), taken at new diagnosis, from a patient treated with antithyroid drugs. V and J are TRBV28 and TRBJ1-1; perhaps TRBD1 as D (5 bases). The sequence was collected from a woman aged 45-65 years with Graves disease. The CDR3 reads CASSLLATDEAFF. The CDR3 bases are TGTGCCAGCAGTTTATTAGCGACAGATGAAGCTTTCTTT.